The next 10 T cell receptor beta chains were all read from a single sample in a study of T-cell memory formation after mild COVID-19. TCRdb reprocessed the 5' RACE reads with MiXCR, giving one entry per CDR3 protein. The sample has about 610,000 distinct CDR3 sequences, 15% to 20% seen once. The sample taken for sequencing was PBMCs or a T cell subset sorted from them (not recorded which). The receptors stem from an adult woman who had mild COVID-19 (a few samples of this study predate the infection). Cell type and time point are not known.

The count of this clonotype is one. This chain connects TRBV12-3 or TRBV12-4 to TRBJ2-7; the D is unclear. This CDR3 has 12 amino acids. Trimming stripped 8 bases from V and 0 bases from J, with 8 bases between. CDR3 DNA sequence: TGTGCCAGCGGAGAGAGCTCCTACGAGCAGTACTTC. Its protein product is CASGESSYEQYF.

This clonotype was seen a few times. V and J are TRBV27 and TRBJ1-1; D is uncertain. Trimming shortened V by 4 bases and J by 1 base, and 7 bases separated the two germline ends. Germline values: CDR1 MNHEY, CDR2 SMNVEV (reference sequence). This CDR3 spans 13 amino acids. The CDR3 loop is CASSSDQNTEAFF. The CDR3 coding sequence is TGTGCCAGCAGTTCCGACCAGAACACTGAAGCTTTCTTT.

This chain uses TRBV24-1 with TRBJ2-2; 11 bases fit TRBD2. In germline, CDR1 is KGHDR, CDR2 SFDVKD. The CDR3 extends over 15 amino acids. Germline trimming cut 10 bases from V and 3 bases from J; bases unmatched to any gene: 6. In nucleotides, the CDR3 is TGTGCCACGGCCGGGACTAGCGGCTACACCGGGGAGCTGTTTTTT. This translates into CATAGTSGYTGELFF.

This clonotype was recorded a few times. The chain couples TRBV29-1 to TRBJ2-1, with D uncertain. V dropped 7 bases and J dropped 13 bases, with 17 bases sitting between them. CDR3 size: 11 residues. Germline V gives CDR1 SQVTM, CDR2 ANQGSEA. As DNA, the CDR3 is TGCAGCGGGACGAACCAAGGTATACAGTTCTTC. This sequence encodes CSGTNQGIQFF.

The chain employs TRBV19 and TRBJ2-7; D possibly corresponds to TRBD2 (7 bases). Germline V lookup: CDR1 LNHDA, CDR2 SQIVND (reference sequence). Deletions cut 10 bases from V and 0 bases from J, with 19 bases between. CDR3 length: 15 amino acids. CDR3 sequence: CATCPRGRLSYEQYF. The CDR3 nucleotides are TGTGCCACTTGCCCGCGGGGGCGCCTCTCCTACGAGCAGTACTTC.

CDR3 residues: CASSLSKNTEAFF. CDR3 nucleotide sequence: TGTGCCAGCTCACTAAGTAAGAACACTGAAGCTTTCTTT. This chain connects TRBV18 to TRBJ1-1; no clear D gene. V was clipped by 4 bases and J by 1 base, with 7 bases between them. The CDR3 has 13 residues. Germline V lookup: CDR1 KGHSH, CDR2 LQKENI.

There are a few counts of this clonotype. The rearrangement joins TRBV7-3 to TRBJ1-1; 9 bases align to TRBD1. Germline V gene data show CDR1 as SGHTA and CDR2 as FQGTGA. CDR3 length: 14 residues. V shed 2 bases, J shed 6 bases, and the junction held 4 bases outside the gene matches. The CDR3 DNA reads as TGTGCCAGCAGCTTAGGGACAGGGACGGCTGAAGCTTTCTTT. This sequence encodes CASSLGTGTAEAFF.

This chain joins TRBV15 and TRBJ2-3; 9 bases are a match to TRBD1. Germline-derived CDR1 and CDR2 are LNHNV and YYDKDF (reference sequence). After removal of 1 base from V and 4 bases from J, the junction contained 9 bases not matched to a gene. CDR3 length: 17 residues. The CDR3 DNA reads TGTGCCACCAGCAGAGCGTACGGGACAGGGCCTTCAGATACGCAGTATTTT. It is translated as CATSRAYGTGPSDTQYF.

This clonotype appeared a few times. The chain couples TRBV27 to TRBJ1-5; D gene ambiguous. The CDR3 contains 14 residues. With 3 bases removed from V and 6 bases from J, the gap between germline ends came to 12 bases. Germline V gene sequence: CDR1 MNHEY, CDR2 SMNVEV (reference sequence). Here the CDR3 DNA reads TGTGCCAGCAGTTTTGGTTCAAATGGTCAGCCCCAGCATTTT. Translation: CASSFGSNGQPQHF.

V and J are TRBV5-1 and TRBJ2-1; 12 bases align to TRBD2. The V gene's germline CDR1 is SGHRS and CDR2 YFSETQ. Germline trimming cut 4 bases from V and 5 bases from J; bases unmatched to any gene: 7. The CDR3 length is 16 residues. The CDR3 DNA reads TGCGCCAGCAGCCCCGGACTAGCGGGGACCGACAATGAGCAGTTCTTC. Encoded protein: CASSPGLAGTDNEQFF.